The source of this T cell receptor (beta chain) is a study of Graves' ophthalmopathy and Graves' hyperthyroidism. For repertoire sequencing, the TCR beta CDR3 regions were amplified from RNA transcripts. The library came from an HTBI-primed first-round RT-PCR and a second-round multiplex PCR. Using its own MiXCR run on the multiplex PCR reads, TCRdb lists one record per CDR3 protein. This table holds roughly 610,000 distinct CDR3 sequences, about 20% found once. The CDR3 runs 10 residues. Trimming left V 10 bases short and J 7 bases short, with 10 bases between. Germline CDR1 and CDR2: MNHNS and SASEGT. Ten or more counts support this clonotype. A follow-up of 18 months without ophthalmopathy meant that hyperthyroidism was stable.

The sequence derives from a woman younger than 35 with stable Graves' hyperthyroidism. Some clones in this sample may be carry-over from other donors' samples. The chain has TRBV6-1 and TRBJ1-2, with D tentatively TRBD1 (5 bases). What was sequenced was peripheral blood. The CDR3: CATRGAGYTF. CDR3 DNA sequence: TGTGCCACCCGGGGCGCTGGCTACACCTTC.